This T cell receptor (beta chain) came from a study of cytomegalovirus exposure and HLA in healthy donors. The CDR3 extends over 15 amino acids. With 3 bases removed from V and 0 bases from J, the gap between germline ends came to 8 bases. The germline gives CDR1 MGHDK, CDR2 SYGVNS. This table comes from immunoSEQ multiplex PCR, and its TCRdb copy is limited to in-frame clones, with some not included. The table shows some 110,000 clones, with roughly 90% occurring only once. This TCR came from a young woman in good health and CMV-seropositive. The sequenced sample was PBMCs. This chain links TRBV25-1 with TRBJ2-2; TRBD1 might be the D (5 bases). The CDR3 here is CASSDTRANTGELFF. DNA of the CDR3: TGTGCCAGCAGTGATACCAGGGCGAACACCGGGGAGCTGTTTTTT. The full variable domain, rest sourced from reference TRBV25-1 and TRBJ2-2, is EADIYQTPRYLVIGTGKKITLECSQTMGHDKMYWYQQDPGMELHLIHYSYGVNSTEKGDLSSESTVSRIRTEHFPLTLESARPSHTSQYLCASSDTRANTGELFFGEGSRLTVL.